The 18 T cell receptor beta chains below all came from one sample that was sequenced in a study of blood T cell repertoires in COVID-19 (dated by TCRdb to about 2020). Receptor amplification or capture employed the immunoSEQ multiplex PCR assay. TCRdb obtained this table from immuneACCESS and retained in-frame rearrangements with V and J assigned. These tables miss some clones; where compared with another copy, unresolved V genes account for less than half of the shortfall, and the remainder is unexplained. The sample profile shows 60,000 to 80,000 clones; around 88% of them were found once. The ten largest account for roughly 6.7% of the sample. Sequencing was done on a sample of peripheral blood. These receptors came from a woman in her 70s with acute or convalescent COVID-19.

The chain links TRBV5-5 to TRBJ1-2; a weak D match, TRBD1 (6 bases). V was pared by 5 bases and J by 3 bases, with 11 bases between. This CDR3 has 13 residues. The V gene's germline CDR1 is SGHKS and CDR2 YYEKEE (reference sequence). The CDR3 sequence: CASRFDRHYGYTF. The DNA for the CDR3 is TGTGCCAGCAGATTTGACAGGCACTATGGCTACACCTTC.

The V call is TRBV28, the J call TRBJ2-7; D not certain. The length of the CDR3 is 12 residues. The germline V gene encodes CDR1 MDHEN and CDR2 SYDVKM. Trimming took off 2 bases at V and 4 bases at J, with 6 bases between the two ends. The CDR3 bases are TGTGCCAGCAGTTTACCCGTTTACGAGCAGTACTTC. Protein sequence: CASSLPVYEQYF. Filled out from reference TRBV28 and TRBJ2-7, the complete variable domain reads DVKVTQSSRYLVKRTGEKVFLECVQDMDHENMFWYRQDPGLGLRLIYFSYDVKMKEKGDIPEGYSVSREKKERFSLILESASTNQTSMYLCASSLPVYEQYFGPGTRLTVT.

The chain links TRBV9 to TRBJ2-1; TRBD1 matches 9 bases. CDR1 is SGDLS and CDR2 is YYNGEE in the germline V gene. The V segment lost 0 bases and the J segment 1 base; nucleotides outside the gene matches: 8. The CDR3 is 18 residues long. The CDR3 loop reads CASSVAPGGTGSYNEQFF. As DNA, the CDR3 is TGTGCCAGCAGCGTAGCCCCTGGGGGGACAGGGTCCTACAATGAGCAGTTCTTC. Complete variable domain (other parts from reference TRBV9 and TRBJ2-1): DSGVTQTPKHLITATGQRVTLRCSPRSGDLSVYWYQQSLDQGLQFLIQYYNGEERAKGNILERFSAQQFPDLHSELNLSSLELGDSALYFCASSVAPGGTGSYNEQFFGPGTRLTVL.

This clone was seen once. The chain is built from TRBV27 and TRBJ1-4; D is uncertain. This CDR3 has 13 residues. Germline V CDR1 and CDR2: MNHEY, SMNVEV (reference sequence). V lost 3 bases to trimming and J lost 2 bases, with 4 bases between them. The CDR3 DNA reads as TGTGCCAGCAGTTTTTCTACTAATGAAAAACTGTTTTTT. Translation: CASSFSTNEKLFF.

This clone was found once. V usage is TRBV28 and J usage is TRBJ1-5; 8 nucleotides align to TRBD1. V lost 0 bases, J lost 6 bases, and 4 bases stayed unmatched. The CDR3 runs 15 residues. Germline loops: CDR1 MDHEN, CDR2 SYDVKM. CDR3: CASSLWETGGQPQHF. In DNA form, the CDR3 reads TGTGCCAGCAGTTTATGGGAAACAGGGGGTCAGCCCCAGCATTTT.

This chain uses TRBV19 with TRBJ2-2; TRBD2 matches at 10 bases. This CDR3 has 18 residues. Trimming at V came to 0 bases and at J to 4 bases, leaving 8 bases not matched to a gene. Germline V lookup: CDR1 LNHDA, CDR2 SQIVND (reference sequence). The CDR3 coding sequence is TGTGCCAGTAGTATAGAGTTTGGTCTAGCGGGGGTCACCGGGGAGCTGTTTTTT. Protein product: CASSIEFGLAGVTGELFF. The full variable domain, with the rest looked up from reference TRBV19 and TRBJ2-2, is DGGITQSPKYLFRKEGQNVTLSCEQNLNHDAMYWYRQDPGQGLRLIYYSQIVNDFQKGDIAEGYSVSREKKESFPLTVTSAQKNPTAFYLCASSIEFGLAGVTGELFFGEGSRLTVL.

On this clone: At one end the junction does not follow the germline gene, possibly because of a read error. CDR3 sequence reads: CASREGGGGEKLFF. CDR3 nucleotide sequence: TGTGCCAGCCGTGAGGGGGGAGGTGGGGAAAAACTGTTTTTT. The V and J genes are TRBV2 and TRBJ1-4; tentative D call: TRBD1 (6 bases). The V gene's germline CDR1 is SNHLY and CDR2 FYNNEI. CDR3 length equals 14 residues.

The chain recombines TRBV10-3 with TRBJ2-2, with TRBD1 identical over 8 bases. Trimming at V came to 6 bases and at J to 6 bases, leaving 3 bases not matched to a gene. This CDR3 is 13 amino acids long. Germline loops: CDR1 ENHRY, CDR2 SYGVKD. The CDR3 loop reads CAIRETGAGELFF. CDR3 bases: TGTGCCATCAGAGAGACAGGGGCCGGGGAGCTGTTTTTT.

This clone has a handful of counts. This chain uses TRBV30 with TRBJ1-2; TRBD1 agrees at 10 bases. The CDR3 spans 17 residues. J lost 4 bases, V lost 2 bases, and 13 bases had no gene match. Germline loops: CDR1 GTSNPN, CDR2 SVGIG (reference sequence). CDR3 in DNA: TGTGCCTGGAGTCCCCGACCCGGGGACAGGGGATCCTATGGCTACACCTTC. Its protein is CAWSPRPGDRGSYGYTF.

V and J are TRBV27 and TRBJ2-2; TRBD2 matches at 10 bases. V trimming: 3 bases; J trimming: 3 bases; junction bases outside the gene matches: 4. Germline values: CDR1 MNHEY, CDR2 SMNVEV (reference sequence). The CDR3 covers 16 residues. The CDR3 spells CASSFTSGTYTGELFF. In DNA, the CDR3 is TGTGCCAGCAGTTTTACTAGCGGGACGTACACCGGGGAGCTGTTTTTT.

This clone showed up just once. V usage is TRBV9 and J usage is TRBJ1-1; tentatively, D is TRBD1 (5 bases). The germline V gene encodes CDR1 SGDLS and CDR2 YYNGEE. The CDR3 is made up of 16 amino acids. V was shortened by 0 bases and J by 1 base, with 13 bases between the two germline ends. The CDR3 sequence is CASSVGSTRGNTEAFF. DNA of the CDR3: TGTGCCAGCAGCGTAGGCAGTACAAGGGGGAACACTGAAGCTTTCTTT.

The chain employs TRBV4-1 and TRBJ1-2; no firm D call. This CDR3 spans 13 amino acids. Germline CDR1 reads MGHRA; CDR2 reads YSYEKL. The germline V and J ends were trimmed by 3 bases and 6 bases, with 11 bases remaining between them. CDR3 amino acids: CASSQVWRDGYTF. The CDR3 nucleotides are TGCGCCAGCAGCCAGGTTTGGAGGGATGGCTACACCTTC.

This clone is a singleton in its sample. The rearrangement joins TRBV5-4 to TRBJ1-2; 8 nucleotides match TRBD1. V shed 5 bases and J 7 bases; nucleotides not matched to a gene: 10. This CDR3 comprises 14 residues. Germline V gene data show CDR1 as SGHNT and CDR2 as YYREEE (reference sequence). CDR3 region: CASSIPSGGSGYTF. The CDR3 coding sequence is TGTGCCAGCAGTATACCATCAGGGGGCTCTGGCTACACCTTC.

Sample share makes this clone medium-sized. This chain connects TRBV5-5 to TRBJ1-6; D uncertain. This CDR3 is built from 14 residues. From germline, CDR1 is SGHKS and CDR2 YYEKEE (reference sequence). Trimming left V 4 bases short and J 11 bases short, with 16 bases between. CDR3 nucleotide sequence: TGTGCCAGCAGCCTCCGAGGAAGTGAGACACCCCTCCACTTT. It encodes CASSLRGSETPLHF.

The J gene is TRBJ2-1, the V gene TRBV18; 7 positions agree with TRBD2. Germline CDR1 is KGHSH and CDR2 is LQKENI. Trimming took 5 bases from V and 0 from J; bases not matched to a gene: 7. There are 16 residues in the CDR3. The CDR3 is CASSTSLADSYNEQFF. The CDR3 DNA is TGTGCCAGCTCAACCTCTCTAGCGGACTCCTACAATGAGCAGTTCTTC.

V is TRBV28 and J is TRBJ1-5; D not certain. CDR1 is MDHEN and CDR2 is SYDVKM in the germline V gene. The CDR3 has 12 amino acids. The ends were cut back, 6 bases at V and 6 bases at J, with 9 bases in the middle. In DNA, the CDR3 is TGTGCCAGCAGCCCCGTTCTTCAGCCCCAGCATTTT. Encoded protein: CASSPVLQPQHF.

The V and J genes are TRBV10-3 and TRBJ2-1, with TRBD2 matching over 14 bases. CDR3 size: 18 residues. Per the germline V gene, CDR1 is ENHRY and CDR2 is SYGVKD. V shed 2 bases, J shed 1 base, and the junction held 4 bases outside the gene matches. The CDR3 nucleotides read TGTGCCATCAGTGAGGGGACTAGCGGGAGTACATCCTACAATGAGCAGTTCTTC. It specifies CAISEGTSGSTSYNEQFF.

The rearrangement links TRBV5-5 to TRBJ1-1; the D gene is possibly TRBD1 (5 bases). Per the germline V gene, CDR1 is SGHKS and CDR2 is YYEKEE (reference sequence). V was clipped by 0 bases and J by 1 base, with 13 bases between them. The CDR3 extends over 16 amino acids. The CDR3 region has the DNA TGTGCCAGCAGCTTGGCCCCAGGGCTAAAGAACACTGAAGCTTTCTTT. The encoded protein is CASSLAPGLKNTEAFF.